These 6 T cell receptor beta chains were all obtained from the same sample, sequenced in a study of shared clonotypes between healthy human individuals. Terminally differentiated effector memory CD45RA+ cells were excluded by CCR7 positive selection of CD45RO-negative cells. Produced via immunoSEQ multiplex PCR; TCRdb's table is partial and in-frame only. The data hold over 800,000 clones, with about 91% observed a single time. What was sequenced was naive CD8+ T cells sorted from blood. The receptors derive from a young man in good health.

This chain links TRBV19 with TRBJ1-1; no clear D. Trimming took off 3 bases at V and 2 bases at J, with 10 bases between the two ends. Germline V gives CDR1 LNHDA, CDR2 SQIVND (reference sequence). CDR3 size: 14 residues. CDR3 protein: CASSISPINTEAFF. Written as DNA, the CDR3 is TGTGCCAGTAGTATTAGCCCCATTAACACTGAAGCTTTCTTT.

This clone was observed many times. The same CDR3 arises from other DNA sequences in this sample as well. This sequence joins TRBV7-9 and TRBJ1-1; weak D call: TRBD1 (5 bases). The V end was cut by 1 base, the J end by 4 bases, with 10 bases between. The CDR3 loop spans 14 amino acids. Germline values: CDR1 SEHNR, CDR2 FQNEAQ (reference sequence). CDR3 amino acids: CASSLGQGSTEAFF. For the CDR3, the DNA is TGTGCCAGCAGCTTAGGGCAGGGTTCCACTGAAGCTTTCTTT.

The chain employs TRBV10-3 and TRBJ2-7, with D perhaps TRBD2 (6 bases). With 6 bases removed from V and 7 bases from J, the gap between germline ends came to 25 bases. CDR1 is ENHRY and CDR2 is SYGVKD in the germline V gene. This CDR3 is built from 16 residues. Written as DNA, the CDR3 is TGTGCCATCAGCGAAGCAAAAGGAACGATGGGAGGAGAGCAGTACTTC. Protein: CAISEAKGTMGGEQYF.

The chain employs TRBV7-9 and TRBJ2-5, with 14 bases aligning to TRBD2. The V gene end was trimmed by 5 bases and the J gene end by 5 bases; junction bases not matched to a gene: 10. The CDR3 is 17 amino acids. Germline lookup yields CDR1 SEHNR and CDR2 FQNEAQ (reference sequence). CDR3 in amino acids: CASSRGLAGEWGETQYF. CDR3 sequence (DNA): TGTGCCAGCAGCCGGGGACTAGCGGGAGAATGGGGGGAGACCCAGTACTTC.

CDR3 sequence reads: CASTSATYNEQFF. In DNA, the CDR3 is TGTGCCAGCACTAGCGCGACCTACAATGAGCAGTTCTTC. This chain links TRBV25-1 with TRBJ2-1; D may be TRBD2 (6 bases). CDR1 is MGHDK, CDR2 SYGVNS, per germline. V lost 7 bases and J 2 bases, leaving 9 bases between the germline ends. This CDR3 comprises 13 residues.

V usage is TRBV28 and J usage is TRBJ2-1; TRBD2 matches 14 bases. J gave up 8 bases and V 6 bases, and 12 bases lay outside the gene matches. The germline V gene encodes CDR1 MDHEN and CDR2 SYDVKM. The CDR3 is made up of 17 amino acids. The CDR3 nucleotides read TGTGCCAGCAGCCAAAAGGGGACTAGCGGGAGCTGGGATGAGCAGTTCTTC. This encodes CASSQKGTSGSWDEQFF.